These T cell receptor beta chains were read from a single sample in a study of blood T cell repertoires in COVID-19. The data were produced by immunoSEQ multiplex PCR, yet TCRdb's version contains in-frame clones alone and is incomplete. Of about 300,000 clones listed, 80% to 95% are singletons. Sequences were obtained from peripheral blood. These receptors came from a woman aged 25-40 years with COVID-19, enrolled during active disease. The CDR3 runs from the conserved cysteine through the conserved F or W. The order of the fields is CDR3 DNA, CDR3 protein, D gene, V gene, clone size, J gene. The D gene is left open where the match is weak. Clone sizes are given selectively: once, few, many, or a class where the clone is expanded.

CDR3 DNA: TGTGCCAGCAGTTTATCAGGGCGGGAGTCTTACGAGCAGTACTTC
CDR3 protein: CASSLSGRESYEQYF
D gene: TRBD2
V gene: TRBV28
clone size: .
J gene: TRBJ2-7

CDR3 DNA: TGTGCCAGCAGCCCTATTGGCGGGAAAACAGATACGCAGTATTTT
CDR3 protein: CASSPIGGKTDTQYF
D gene: .
V gene: TRBV7-2
clone size: .
J gene: TRBJ2-3

CDR3 DNA: TGCGCCAGCAGCCAAGGTCAGGGGGCAATCACTAATGAAAAACTGTTTTTT
CDR3 protein: CASSQGQGAITNEKLFF
D gene: TRBD1
V gene: TRBV4-1
clone size: .
J gene: TRBJ1-4

CDR3 DNA: TGTGCCAGCTCACCACTTCAGGACAGCTCCTCTGGGGCCAACGTCCTGACTTTC
CDR3 protein: CASSPLQDSSSGANVLTF
D gene: .
V gene: TRBV18
clone size: .
J gene: TRBJ2-6

CDR3 DNA: TGTGCCAGCAGCTTCATTTTGAATGAGCAGTTCTTC
CDR3 protein: CASSFILNEQFF
D gene: .
V gene: TRBV5-8
clone size: .
J gene: TRBJ2-1

CDR3 DNA: TGCGCCAGCAGCCAACGACAGGCGGACACTGAAGCTTTCTTT
CDR3 protein: CASSQRQADTEAFF
D gene: .
V gene: TRBV4-1
clone size: .
J gene: TRBJ1-1

CDR3 DNA: TGTGCCAGCAGGCTAACAGGGGGCGTGCGTCAGCCCCAGCATTTT
CDR3 protein: CASRLTGGVRQPQHF
D gene: TRBD1
V gene: TRBV28
clone size: .
J gene: TRBJ1-5

CDR3 DNA: TGTGCCAGCAGCTCCCCAAGGGCGGGAGAGTATGGCTACACCTTC
CDR3 protein: CASSSPRAGEYGYTF
D gene: .
V gene: TRBV11-2
clone size: .
J gene: TRBJ1-2

CDR3 DNA: TGCGCCAGCAGTGAGTCCGGGGGAACCTACAATGAGCAGTTCTTC
CDR3 protein: CASSESGGTYNEQFF
D gene: .
V gene: TRBV10-2
clone size: .
J gene: TRBJ2-1

CDR3 DNA: TGTGCCAGCAGTCTCCAGGTCTATGGCGAGCAGTACTTC
CDR3 protein: CASSLQVYGEQYF
D gene: .
V gene: TRBV27
clone size: .
J gene: TRBJ2-7

CDR3 DNA: TGTGCCAGCAGGGGGACTAGCGGGATATATAATGAGCAGTTCTTC
CDR3 protein: CASRGTSGIYNEQFF
D gene: TRBD2
V gene: TRBV7-9
clone size: few
J gene: TRBJ2-1

CDR3 DNA: TGTGCCAGCAGTCTTGTTCCCTACGAGCAGTACTTC
CDR3 protein: CASSLVPYEQYF
D gene: .
V gene: TRBV28
clone size: .
J gene: TRBJ2-7

CDR3 DNA: TGTGCCAGCAGCAAGACAACGGGGAGCTCCTATAATTCACCCCTCCACTTT
CDR3 protein: CASSKTTGSSYNSPLHF
D gene: .
V gene: TRBV11-2
clone size: .
J gene: TRBJ1-6

CDR3 DNA: TGTGCCAGCAGCCCACGAGGGGGCACGGGGACGGTTATCGGGGAGCTGTTTTTT
CDR3 protein: CASSPRGGTGTVIGELFF
D gene: TRBD1
V gene: TRBV27
clone size: .
J gene: TRBJ2-2

CDR3 DNA: TGTGCCAGCATCGGACGGACAGGGGGCCCATACGAGCAGTACTTC
CDR3 protein: CASIGRTGGPYEQYF
D gene: TRBD1
V gene: TRBV28
clone size: .
J gene: TRBJ2-7

CDR3 DNA: TGTGCCAGCAGAGGAGCCCAAAGTGGCTACACCTTC
CDR3 protein: CASRGAQSGYTF
D gene: .
V gene: TRBV6-5
clone size: .
J gene: TRBJ1-2

CDR3 DNA: TGTGCCAGCACCCTGGGACAGAGCTATAATTCACCCCTCCACTTT
CDR3 protein: CASTLGQSYNSPLHF
D gene: TRBD1
V gene: TRBV7-8
clone size: once
J gene: TRBJ1-6

CDR3 DNA: TGTGCCAGCAATAGGGGGCCCTACGAGCAGTACTTC
CDR3 protein: CASNRGPYEQYF
D gene: TRBD1
V gene: TRBV28
clone size: .
J gene: TRBJ2-7

CDR3 DNA: TGCAGCGTTTTCGGGGATAATGGCTACACCTTC
CDR3 protein: CSVFGDNGYTF
D gene: .
V gene: TRBV29-1
clone size: .
J gene: TRBJ1-2

CDR3 DNA: TGTGCCAGTAGTATAGTCTATCACGACTCCTACGGGGAGGGGTACACCTTC
CDR3 protein: CASSIVYHDSYGEGYTF
D gene: .
V gene: TRBV19
clone size: .
J gene: TRBJ1-2

CDR3 DNA: TGTGCCAGCAGCCCCGGACTAGCGGGATTAGGGGAGTTCTTC
CDR3 protein: CASSPGLAGLGEFF
D gene: TRBD2
V gene: TRBV5-8
clone size: .
J gene: TRBJ2-1

CDR3 DNA: TGTGCCAGTAAGTCGGGACATTCCGACTCCTACGAGCAGTACTTC
CDR3 protein: CASKSGHSDSYEQYF
D gene: .
V gene: TRBV5-4
clone size: .
J gene: TRBJ2-7

CDR3 DNA: TGTGCCAGCAGCTTAGGCCGGCTAGCGGAGGGGAATGAGCAGTTCTTC
CDR3 protein: CASSLGRLAEGNEQFF
D gene: TRBD2
V gene: TRBV13
clone size: .
J gene: TRBJ2-1

CDR3 DNA: TGCGCCAGCAGCGGGACAGCGTACACTGAAGCTTTCTTT
CDR3 protein: CASSGTAYTEAFF
D gene: TRBD1
V gene: TRBV5-1
clone size: .
J gene: TRBJ1-1

CDR3 DNA: TGTGCCAGCTCGGGGACAACAGATACGCAGTATTTT
CDR3 protein: CASSGTTDTQYF
D gene: .
V gene: TRBV18
clone size: .
J gene: TRBJ2-3

CDR3 DNA: TGTGCCAGCAGCCTAACTCAGGGACAGGGTTTTTATGGCTACACCTTC
CDR3 protein: CASSLTQGQGFYGYTF
D gene: TRBD1
V gene: TRBV9
clone size: .
J gene: TRBJ1-2

CDR3 DNA: TGTGCCTGGAGTGACATCTATGAAAAACTGTTTTTT
CDR3 protein: CAWSDIYEKLFF
D gene: .
V gene: TRBV30
clone size: .
J gene: TRBJ1-4

CDR3 DNA: TGTGCCAGCAGCCAACGGGGGTCCGGGCGCTACACCTTC
CDR3 protein: CASSQRGSGRYTF
D gene: .
V gene: TRBV14
clone size: .
J gene: TRBJ1-2

CDR3 DNA: TGTGCCAGCAGCGTAGACAGGGAGAGATCCTACGAGCAGTACTTC
CDR3 protein: CASSVDRERSYEQYF
D gene: .
V gene: TRBV9
clone size: .
J gene: TRBJ2-7

CDR3 DNA: TGTGCCAGTAGTACCAGGGTCGGGAGCACTGAAGCTTTCTTT
CDR3 protein: CASSTRVGSTEAFF
D gene: .
V gene: TRBV19
clone size: once
J gene: TRBJ1-1

CDR3 DNA: TGTGCCAGCAGTGAGGCGGCAGGGGAGGGGTACGAGCAGTACTTC
CDR3 protein: CASSEAAGEGYEQYF
D gene: .
V gene: TRBV2
clone size: once
J gene: TRBJ2-7

CDR3 DNA: TGTGCCAGCAGCGTAGGAGCAGGGGACCACACTGAAGCTTTCTTT
CDR3 protein: CASSVGAGDHTEAFF
D gene: .
V gene: TRBV9
clone size: .
J gene: TRBJ1-1

CDR3 DNA: TGTGCTAGTGGTTTGGTAGGGCTAGCGGCGATTGAGGGGGAGACCCAGTACTTC
CDR3 protein: CASGLVGLAAIEGETQYF
D gene: TRBD2
V gene: TRBV12-5
clone size: .
J gene: TRBJ2-5

CDR3 DNA: TGCAGCGTTGGTAGGACAGGGGTGAACTATGGCTACACCTTC
CDR3 protein: CSVGRTGVNYGYTF
D gene: TRBD1
V gene: TRBV29-1
clone size: .
J gene: TRBJ1-2

CDR3 DNA: TGTGCCAGCAGTTTACAGGGGAAACTGTTTTTT
CDR3 protein: CASSLQGKLFF
D gene: .
V gene: TRBV12-3/TRBV12-4
clone size: .
J gene: TRBJ1-4

CDR3 DNA: TGTGCCAGCAGTTTACTCTACAATGAGCAGTTCTTC
CDR3 protein: CASSLLYNEQFF
D gene: .
V gene: TRBV12-3/TRBV12-4
clone size: .
J gene: TRBJ2-1

CDR3 DNA: TGTGCCACCAGTGAACAGACAGGAACTGAAGCTTTCTTT
CDR3 protein: CATSEQTGTEAFF
D gene: .
V gene: TRBV24-1
clone size: few
J gene: TRBJ1-1

CDR3 DNA: TGTGCCAGTAGCCCGGGACAGGGGGGGACCCAGTACTTC
CDR3 protein: CASSPGQGGTQYF
D gene: TRBD1
V gene: TRBV19
clone size: once
J gene: TRBJ2-5

CDR3 DNA: TGCGCCAGCAGTGCAGGCTTCAATCAGCCCCAGCATTTT
CDR3 protein: CASSAGFNQPQHF
D gene: .
V gene: TRBV10-2
clone size: .
J gene: TRBJ1-5

CDR3 DNA: TGTGCCAGCAGCCTCACAGGGGGATTCACTGAAGCTTTCTTT
CDR3 protein: CASSLTGGFTEAFF
D gene: TRBD1
V gene: TRBV7-9
clone size: .
J gene: TRBJ1-1

CDR3 DNA: TGCGCCAGCAGCTTGGCACAGAGCGAGCAGTACTTC
CDR3 protein: CASSLAQSEQYF
D gene: .
V gene: TRBV5-1
clone size: .
J gene: TRBJ2-7

CDR3 DNA: TGTGCCAGTAGTATAGCAGACAGGGGCAGACAGCCCCAGCATTTT
CDR3 protein: CASSIADRGRQPQHF
D gene: TRBD1
V gene: TRBV19
clone size: .
J gene: TRBJ1-5

CDR3 DNA: TGTGCCAGTAGTTCTCCCTCGGGGGGAGGGTACAATGAGCAGTTCTTC
CDR3 protein: CASSSPSGGGYNEQFF
D gene: TRBD2
V gene: TRBV19
clone size: .
J gene: TRBJ2-1

CDR3 DNA: TGCAGCGTAGGGGGCACTTACGAGCAGTACTTC
CDR3 protein: CSVGGTYEQYF
D gene: TRBD1
V gene: TRBV29-1
clone size: .
J gene: TRBJ2-7

CDR3 DNA: TGCGCCAGCATCGGACAGCCAAACACTGAAGCTTTCTTT
CDR3 protein: CASIGQPNTEAFF
D gene: .
V gene: TRBV5-1
clone size: once
J gene: TRBJ1-1

CDR3 DNA: TGTGCCAGCAGCCCCGGGACAGGACCGTCGGGCTACACCTTC
CDR3 protein: CASSPGTGPSGYTF
D gene: TRBD1
V gene: TRBV7-2
clone size: .
J gene: TRBJ1-2

CDR3 DNA: TGTGCCAGCAGTTCCGGGACTACTTCCTACAATGAGCAGTTCTTC
CDR3 protein: CASSSGTTSYNEQFF
D gene: TRBD2
V gene: TRBV5-5
clone size: .
J gene: TRBJ2-1

CDR3 DNA: TGCGCCAGCAGCCCGGGACAGGGGAAGGCTGAAGCTTTCTTT
CDR3 protein: CASSPGQGKAEAFF
D gene: TRBD1
V gene: TRBV4-1
clone size: .
J gene: TRBJ1-1

CDR3 DNA: TGTGCCAGCAGTGCCGGAAGGACTAGCGGGAGTCCAGATACGCAGTATTTT
CDR3 protein: CASSAGRTSGSPDTQYF
D gene: TRBD2
V gene: TRBV25-1
clone size: .
J gene: TRBJ2-3

CDR3 DNA: TGTGCCAGCTCCCAAGAAGGGGGTCCCGCCGGGGAGCTGTTTTTT
CDR3 protein: CASSQEGGPAGELFF
D gene: .
V gene: TRBV6-5
clone size: .
J gene: TRBJ2-2

CDR3 DNA: TGTGCCAGCAGCTTATCCAATGCCGGGACAGACTATGGCTACACCTTC
CDR3 protein: CASSLSNAGTDYGYTF
D gene: TRBD1
V gene: TRBV7-9
clone size: .
J gene: TRBJ1-2

CDR3 DNA: TGTGCCAGCAGTCCCACTGGTTCAGGAGGAAAACTGTTTTTT
CDR3 protein: CASSPTGSGGKLFF
D gene: .
V gene: TRBV28
clone size: once
J gene: TRBJ1-4

CDR3 DNA: TGTGCCAGCAGTTACTCCGGGGTCGACTATGGCTACACCTTC
CDR3 protein: CASSYSGVDYGYTF
D gene: .
V gene: TRBV6-5
clone size: .
J gene: TRBJ1-2

CDR3 DNA: TGTGCCAGCAGTGAGGGGACAGGGGGTGGCTACACCTTC
CDR3 protein: CASSEGTGGGYTF
D gene: TRBD1
V gene: TRBV25-1
clone size: .
J gene: TRBJ1-2